This T cell receptor beta chain was documented in a study of blood T cell repertoires in COVID-19. Under the authors' procedure: Reference gene primers were amplified, and this amplification served to estimate nucleated cell counts. Only in-frame clones appear in the TCRdb table, and some are missing; sequencing was by immunoSEQ multiplex PCR. V and J calls and clone size are given by that table; D and trimming were obtained from the DNA. Of 150,000 to 200,000 clones listed, 80% to 95% are singletons. The germline V gene encodes CDR1 SGHRS and CDR2 YFSETQ. Trimming pared 0 bases from V and 4 bases from J, leaving 16 bases between. The CDR3 extends over 16 amino acids.

V gene TRBV5-1 combines with J gene TRBJ1-1, with D perhaps matching TRBD1 (6 bases). Sequencing was done on a sample of peripheral blood. This TCR was recovered from a young man with COVID-19, enrolled during active disease. The CDR3 is CASSLGQGPWGTEAFF. In nucleotides, the CDR3 is TGCGCCAGCAGCTTGGGGCAGGGGCCTTGGGGCACTGAAGCTTTCTTT.